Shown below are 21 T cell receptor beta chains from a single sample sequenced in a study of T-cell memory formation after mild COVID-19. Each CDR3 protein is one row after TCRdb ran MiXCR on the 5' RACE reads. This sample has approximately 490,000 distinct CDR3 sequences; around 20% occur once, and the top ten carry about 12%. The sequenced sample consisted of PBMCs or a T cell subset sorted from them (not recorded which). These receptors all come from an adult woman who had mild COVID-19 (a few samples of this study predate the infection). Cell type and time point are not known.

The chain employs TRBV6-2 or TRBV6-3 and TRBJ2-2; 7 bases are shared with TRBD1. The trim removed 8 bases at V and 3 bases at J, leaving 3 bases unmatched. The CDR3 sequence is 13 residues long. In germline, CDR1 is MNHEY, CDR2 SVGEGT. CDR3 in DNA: TGTGCCAGCCATACAGGGGACACCGGGGAGCTGTTTTTT. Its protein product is CASHTGDTGELFF.

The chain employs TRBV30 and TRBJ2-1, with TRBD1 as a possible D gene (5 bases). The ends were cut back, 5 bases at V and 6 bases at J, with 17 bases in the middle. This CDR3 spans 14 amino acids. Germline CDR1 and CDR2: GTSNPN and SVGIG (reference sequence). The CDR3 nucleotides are TGTGCCTGGTGCCCGGGCCAGGGCCTCAATGAGCAGTTCTTC. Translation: CAWCPGQGLNEQFF.

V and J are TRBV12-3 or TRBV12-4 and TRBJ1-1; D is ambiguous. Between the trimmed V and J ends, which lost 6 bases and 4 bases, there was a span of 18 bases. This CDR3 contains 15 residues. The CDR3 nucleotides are TGTGCCAGCAGCGACCCTTACCCCCTTCTCACTGAAGCTTTCTTT. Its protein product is CASSDPYPLLTEAFF.

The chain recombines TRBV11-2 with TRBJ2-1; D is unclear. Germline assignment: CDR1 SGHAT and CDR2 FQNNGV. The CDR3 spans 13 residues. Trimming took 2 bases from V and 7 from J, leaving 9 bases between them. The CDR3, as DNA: TGTGCCAGCAGCTTAAGTTTGGTAAATGAGCAGTTCTTC. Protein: CASSLSLVNEQFF.

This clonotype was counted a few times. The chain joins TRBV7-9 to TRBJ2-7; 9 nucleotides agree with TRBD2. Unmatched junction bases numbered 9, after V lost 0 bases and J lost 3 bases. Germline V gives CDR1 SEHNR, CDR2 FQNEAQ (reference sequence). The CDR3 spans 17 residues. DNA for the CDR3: TGTGCCAGCAGCTTAGCGGGGGGACTAGCAACCTTCTACGAGCAGTACTTC. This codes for CASSLAGGLATFYEQYF. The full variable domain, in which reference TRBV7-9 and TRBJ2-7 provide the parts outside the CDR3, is DTGVSQNPRHKITKRGQNVTFRCDPISEHNRLYWYRQTLGQGPEFLTYFQNEAQLEKSRLLSDRFSAERPKGSFSTLEIQRTEQGDSAMYLCASSLAGGLATFYEQYFGPGTRLTVT.

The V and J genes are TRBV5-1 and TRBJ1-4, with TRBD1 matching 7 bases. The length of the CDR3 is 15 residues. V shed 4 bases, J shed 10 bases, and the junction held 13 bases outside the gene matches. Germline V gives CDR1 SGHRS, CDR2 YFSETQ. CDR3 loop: CASSLYYRGEGKLFF. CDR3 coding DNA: TGCGCCAGCAGCCTCTACTACAGGGGAGAGGGAAAACTGTTTTTT.

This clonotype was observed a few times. The DNA of the CDR3 is TGCAGTGCTAGACGGTGGGTGGGCGGCAGGGGCGTTTATAATTCACCCCTCCACTTT. Amino acid sequence: CSARRWVGGRGVYNSPLHF. The V call is TRBV20-1, the J call TRBJ1-6, with a tentative D call TRBD1 (6 bases). The CDR3 contains 19 residues. Trimming stripped 2 bases from V and 4 bases from J, with 24 bases between. The germline V gene encodes CDR1 DFQATT and CDR2 SNEGSKA (reference sequence).

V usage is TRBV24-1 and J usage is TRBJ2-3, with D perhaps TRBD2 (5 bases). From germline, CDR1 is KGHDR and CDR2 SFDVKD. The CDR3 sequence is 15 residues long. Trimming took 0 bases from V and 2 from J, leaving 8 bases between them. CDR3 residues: CATSDLGGDTDTQYF. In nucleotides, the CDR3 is TGTGCCACCAGTGATTTGGGAGGAGACACAGATACGCAGTATTTT.

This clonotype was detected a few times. The CDR3 DNA follows: TGCAGTGCTAGACTTCTCACCGGGGAGCTGTTTTTT. It specifies CSARLLTGELFF. The chain recombines TRBV20-1 with TRBJ2-2; no firm D call. The germline CDR1 and CDR2 sequences are DFQATT and SNEGSKA (reference sequence). The CDR3 sequence is 12 residues long. Trimming cost V 2 bases and J 4 bases, with 5 bases left between them.

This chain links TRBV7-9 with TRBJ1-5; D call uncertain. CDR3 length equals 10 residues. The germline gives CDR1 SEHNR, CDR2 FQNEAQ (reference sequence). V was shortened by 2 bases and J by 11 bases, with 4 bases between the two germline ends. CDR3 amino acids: CASSLKAQHF. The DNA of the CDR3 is TGTGCCAGCAGCTTAAAGGCCCAGCATTTT. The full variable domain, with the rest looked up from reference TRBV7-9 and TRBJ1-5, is DTGVSQNPRHKITKRGQNVTFRCDPISEHNRLYWYRQTLGQGPEFLTYFQNEAQLEKSRLLSDRFSAERPKGSFSTLEIQRTEQGDSAMYLCASSLKAQHFGDGTRLSIL.

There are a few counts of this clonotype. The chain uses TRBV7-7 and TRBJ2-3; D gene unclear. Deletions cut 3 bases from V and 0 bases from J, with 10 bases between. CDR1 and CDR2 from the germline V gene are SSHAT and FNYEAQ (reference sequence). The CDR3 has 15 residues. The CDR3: CASSFSTSSTDTQYF. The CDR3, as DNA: TGTGCCAGCAGCTTCTCGACTTCCAGCACAGATACGCAGTATTTT.

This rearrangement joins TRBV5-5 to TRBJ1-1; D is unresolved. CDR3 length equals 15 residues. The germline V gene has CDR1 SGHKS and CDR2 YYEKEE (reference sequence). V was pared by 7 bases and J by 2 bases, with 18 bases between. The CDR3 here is CASAPRPNQNTEAFF. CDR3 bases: TGTGCCAGCGCTCCGAGACCGAATCAAAACACTGAAGCTTTCTTT.

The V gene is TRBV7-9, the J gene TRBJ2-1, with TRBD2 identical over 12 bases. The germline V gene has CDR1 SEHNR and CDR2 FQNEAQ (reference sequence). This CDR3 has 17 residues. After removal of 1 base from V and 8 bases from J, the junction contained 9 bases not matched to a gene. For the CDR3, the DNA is TGTGCCAGCAGCTTAGTGCTTAGGACTAGCGGGACTCATGAGCAGTTCTTC. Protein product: CASSLVLRTSGTHEQFF.

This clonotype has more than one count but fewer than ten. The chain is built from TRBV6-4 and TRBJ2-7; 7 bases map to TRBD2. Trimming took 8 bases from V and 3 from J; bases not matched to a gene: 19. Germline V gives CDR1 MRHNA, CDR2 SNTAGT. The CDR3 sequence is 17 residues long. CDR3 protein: CASFRSLAEPQGYEQYF. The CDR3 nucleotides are TGTGCCAGCTTCCGAAGCCTAGCGGAGCCCCAGGGCTACGAGCAGTACTTC.

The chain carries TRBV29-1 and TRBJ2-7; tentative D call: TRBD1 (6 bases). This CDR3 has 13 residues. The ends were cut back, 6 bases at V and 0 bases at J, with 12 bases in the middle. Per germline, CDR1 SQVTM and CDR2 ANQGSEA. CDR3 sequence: CSVRTDSSYEQYF. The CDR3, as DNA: TGCAGCGTGCGGACAGATAGCTCCTACGAGCAGTACTTC.

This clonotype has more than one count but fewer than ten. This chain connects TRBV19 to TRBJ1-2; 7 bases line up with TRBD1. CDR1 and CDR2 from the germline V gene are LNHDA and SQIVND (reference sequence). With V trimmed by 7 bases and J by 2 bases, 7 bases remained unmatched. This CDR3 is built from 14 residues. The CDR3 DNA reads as TGTGCCAGTATTGGGGCAGGGGGGAACTATGGCTACACCTTC. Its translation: CASIGAGGNYGYTF.

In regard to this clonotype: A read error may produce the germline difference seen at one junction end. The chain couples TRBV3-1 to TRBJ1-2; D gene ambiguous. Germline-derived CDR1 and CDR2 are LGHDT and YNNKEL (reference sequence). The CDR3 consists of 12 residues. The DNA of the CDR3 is TGTGCTAGCAGTCAACGGACGGGAGGCTACACCTTC. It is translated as CASSQRTGGYTF.

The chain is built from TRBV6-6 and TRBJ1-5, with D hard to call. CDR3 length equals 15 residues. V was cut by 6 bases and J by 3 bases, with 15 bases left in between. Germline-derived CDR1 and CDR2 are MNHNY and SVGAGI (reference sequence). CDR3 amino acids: CASSPHPRSNQPQHF. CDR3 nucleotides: TGTGCCAGCAGCCCACATCCGAGGTCCAATCAGCCCCAGCATTTT.

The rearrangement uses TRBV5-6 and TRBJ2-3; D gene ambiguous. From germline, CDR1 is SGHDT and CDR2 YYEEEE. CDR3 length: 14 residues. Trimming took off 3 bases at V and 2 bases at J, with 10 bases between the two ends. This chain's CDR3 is CASSSLGFTDTQYF. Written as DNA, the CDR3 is TGTGCCAGCAGCTCCCTAGGGTTCACAGATACGCAGTATTTT.

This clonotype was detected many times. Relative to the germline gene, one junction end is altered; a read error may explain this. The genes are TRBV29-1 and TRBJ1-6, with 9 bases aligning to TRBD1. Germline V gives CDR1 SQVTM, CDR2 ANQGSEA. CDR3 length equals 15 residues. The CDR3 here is CSVKDRGADNSPLHF. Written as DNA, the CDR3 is TGCAGCGTTAAAGACAGGGGGGCCGATAATTCACCCCTCCACTTT.

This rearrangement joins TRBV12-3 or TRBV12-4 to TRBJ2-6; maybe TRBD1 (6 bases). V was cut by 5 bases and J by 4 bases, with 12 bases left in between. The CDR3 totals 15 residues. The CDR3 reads CASSPTGFGANVLTF. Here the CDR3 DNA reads TGTGCCAGCAGTCCAACAGGGTTCGGGGCCAACGTCCTGACTTTC.